These T cell receptor beta chains were read from a single sample in a study of Graves' ophthalmopathy and Graves' hyperthyroidism. TCRdb passed the multiplex PCR reads through MiXCR, listing each CDR3 protein once. In the table there are over a million distinct CDR3 sequences, less than 45% of which are singletons. Sequencing was performed on peripheral blood or thyroid tissue (not recorded which). These receptors originate from an adult man with Graves' hyperthyroidism. CDR3s include the opening cysteine and the closing phenylalanine or tryptophan. The D gene is left open where the match is weak. The listing skips clone size in some rows; elsewhere it reads once, few, many or a size class.

size,V,J,D,DNA,CDR3
NA,TRBV15,TRBJ2-5,TRBD2,TGTGCCACCAGCGGACTAGCGGGGGGGATGCAAGAGACCCAGTACTTC,CATSGLAGGMQETQYF
NA,TRBV6-5,TRBJ2-5,NA,TGTGCCAGCAGTACCGGATGGGGGAAAGAGACCCAGTACTTC,CASSTGWGKETQYF
NA,TRBV6-1,TRBJ2-7,NA,TGTGCCAGCAGTGGTTTATATGGCTACGAGCAGTACTTC,CASSGLYGYEQYF
many,TRBV27,TRBJ1-5,NA,TGTGCCAGCAGTCCTTCGGGGTTTCAGCCCCAGCATTTT,CASSPSGFQPQHF
many,TRBV5-1,TRBJ2-7,NA,TGCGCCAGCAGCACGGACTCCGCCGAGCAGTACTTC,CASSTDSAEQYF
NA,TRBV7-8,TRBJ1-1,NA,TGTGCCTGCAGCGTGGAACGGAGACTGGTCACTGAAGCTTTCTTT,CACSVERRLVTEAFF
few,TRBV2,TRBJ1-5,NA,TGTGCCAGCGTTGAGATCAGTACAGGCCAGCCCCAGCATTTT,CASVEISTGQPQHF
many,TRBV20-1,TRBJ1-6,NA,TGCAGTGCCCGAGGTGGAGGCAGCGTATCACCCCTCCACTTT,CSARGGGSVSPLHF
many,TRBV20-1,TRBJ2-7,TRBD2,TGCAGTGCCGTAGTGGCTAGCGGATACGAGCAGTACTTC,CSAVVASGYEQYF
NA,TRBV7-9,TRBJ1-3,TRBD1,TGTGCCAGCAGCTCCGGGACAGACTTTCTCTCTGGAAACACCATATATTTT,CASSSGTDFLSGNTIYF
many,TRBV7-2,TRBJ2-7,TRBD1,TGTGCCAGCAGCTCCATGGGACAGGGACCCTACGAGCAGTACTTC,CASSSMGQGPYEQYF
NA,TRBV19,TRBJ1-1,NA,TGTGCCAGTAGTCCCACTCGGGGGACTAGCGACACTGAAGCTTTCTTT,CASSPTRGTSDTEAFF
NA,TRBV2,TRBJ2-7,NA,TGCGCCAGCAGCCCTCCCGGGACACTAAGCTCCTACGAGCAGTACTTC,CASSPPGTLSSYEQYF
many,TRBV19,TRBJ2-7,NA,TGTGCCAGTAGTCAATGGGACGGAACCTACGAGCAGTACTTC,CASSQWDGTYEQYF
NA,TRBV7-9,TRBJ2-5,TRBD2,TGTGCCAGCAGCCCTGTCGTTAGTCCCAACCTAGGCGGTCTCTGGCGGGAGTACCAAGAGACCCAGTACTTC,CASSPVVSPNLGGLWREYQETQYF
NA,TRBV19,TRBJ2-7,TRBD2,TGTGCCAGTAGTATGGGGACTAGCAGGCACTACGAGCAGTACTTC,CASSMGTSRHYEQYF
NA,TRBV6-1,TRBJ1-1,NA,TGTGCCAGCAGTTCAACAGGCTACGCTGAAGCTTTCTTT,CASSSTGYAEAFF
NA,TRBV7-8,TRBJ1-3,TRBD1,TGTGCCAGCAGCCAGGGACAGGGGCGCACCATATATTTT,CASSQGQGRTIYF
NA,TRBV19,TRBJ2-2,TRBD1,TGTGCCTGGACCTCACGAGTGGACAGGGGCATCACCGGGGAGCTGTTTTTT,CAWTSRVDRGITGELFF
few,TRBV5-1,TRBJ1-3,NA,TGCGCCAGCAGCGCCCCGGGGGGGTCAGGAAACACCATATATTTT,CASSAPGGSGNTIYF
many,TRBV20-1,TRBJ1-2,NA,TGCAGTGCTAGAGTCGAGGACAGCGGCGTGACCTTC,CSARVEDSGVTF
NA,TRBV5-8,TRBJ2-5,NA,TGTGCCAGCAAGGGACCCCAAGAGACCCAGTACTTC,CASKGPQETQYF
NA,TRBV9,TRBJ1-4,TRBD1,TGTGCCAGCAGCGTCGGGACCCGGGACAGGGGTGAAAAACTGTTTTTT,CASSVGTRDRGEKLFF
NA,TRBV7-8,TRBJ1-2,NA,TGTGCCAGCAGCTCCGGGGGGGACCGCGGAACCCGTGGCTACACCTTC,CASSSGGDRGTRGYTF
many,TRBV7-2,TRBJ1-5,NA,TGTGCCAGCAGCTTAGCGTTTGGGGGGAATCAGCCCCAGCATTTT,CASSLAFGGNQPQHF
NA,TRBV6-5,TRBJ2-2,NA,TGTGCCAGCAGTTCCGGGCCGGAGAACACCGGGGAGCTGTTTTTT,CASSSGPENTGELFF
many,TRBV5-6,TRBJ2-7,NA,TGTGCCAGCAGCCGGGACGGGACCTACGAGCAGTACTTC,CASSRDGTYEQYF
many,TRBV5-1,TRBJ2-6,NA,TGCGCCAGCAGTCTCAGGATCGGGTCTGGGGCCAACGTCCTGACTTTC,CASSLRIGSGANVLTF
NA,TRBV27,TRBJ1-6,NA,TGTGCCAGCAGGCAGGGGTTGCGTTCACCCCTCCACTTT,CASRQGLRSPLHF
many,TRBV7-8,TRBJ1-2,NA,TGTGCCAGCAGCCCCGACGCGATGGCCAACTATGGCTACACCTTC,CASSPDAMANYGYTF
NA,TRBV15,TRBJ1-2,NA,TGTGCCACCAGCAGAGATAGGGAGGGTAACTATGGCTACACCTTC,CATSRDREGNYGYTF
few,TRBV29-1,TRBJ1-2,NA,TGCAGCGTTGAAGATCACACCGGGACCGGGGGCTACACCTTC,CSVEDHTGTGGYTF
few,TRBV12-3/TRBV12-4,TRBJ1-4,NA,TGTGCCAGCAGTAAACCGGGGGAAAAACTGTTTTTT,CASSKPGEKLFF
NA,TRBV10-2,TRBJ2-5,TRBD2,TGCGCCAGCAGTGCCGGACTAGCGGGGGGGATTCGAGAGACCCAGTACTTC,CASSAGLAGGIRETQYF
many,TRBV28,TRBJ2-7,NA,TGTGCCAGCAGTTTCCCGAGGGGCTACGAGCAGTACTTC,CASSFPRGYEQYF
NA,TRBV20-1,TRBJ1-2,NA,TGCAGTGCTAGAGATGGTCAGAGGGTTTCTTTTATGGGCTACACCTTC,CSARDGQRVSFMGYTF
many,TRBV5-1,TRBJ1-5,NA,TGCGCCAGCAGCTTGGAAGCGAATCAGCCCCAGCATTTT,CASSLEANQPQHF
NA,TRBV29-1,TRBJ2-7,NA,TGCAGCGCCAGCAGTCGAAACTACGAGCAGTACTTC,CSASSRNYEQYF
many,TRBV19,TRBJ2-7,TRBD1,TGTGCCAGTAGTCCTCGCGGGACAGGGGGGGAGTACTTC,CASSPRGTGGEYF
NA,TRBV7-9,TRBJ1-4,NA,TGTGCCAGCAGTTCCCCCCGTGAGCCACTTGCAACTAATGAAAAACTGTTTTTT,CASSSPREPLATNEKLFF
many,TRBV7-2,TRBJ1-4,TRBD1,TGTGCCAGCAGCCCGACAGGGGCCCACACTAATGAAAAACTGTTTTTT,CASSPTGAHTNEKLFF
NA,TRBV6-1,TRBJ1-1,TRBD1,TGTGCCACCAACAGGGGGGGGAACACTGAAGCTTTCTTT,CATNRGGNTEAFF
many,TRBV20-1,TRBJ1-6,NA,TGCAGTGCTAGAGGCGTAGTCGGGGTTTGGGATAATTCACCCCTCCACTTT,CSARGVVGVWDNSPLHF
few,TRBV19,TRBJ2-2,NA,TGTGCCAGTAGTATAGATAGCCAGTACACCGGGGAGCTGTTTTTT,CASSIDSQYTGELFF
NA,TRBV10-2,TRBJ1-2,NA,TGCGCCAGCAGTGAGCCGGACAGCCTCGGGGCCACCTATGGCTACACCTTC,CASSEPDSLGATYGYTF
NA,TRBV10-2,TRBJ1-1,NA,TGCGCCAGCAGTGAGCCGGACAGACGGTCATGGGAAGCTTTCTTT,CASSEPDRRSWEAFF
NA,TRBV20-1,TRBJ1-3,NA,TGCAGTGCCGAGCGCTTTATTGAGGGAGCAGGAAACACCATATATTTT,CSAERFIEGAGNTIYF
NA,TRBV20-1,TRBJ2-7,TRBD2,TGCAGTGCTAGACCTATGAGGGCGGGGGGCTCCGAGCAGTACTTC,CSARPMRAGGSEQYF
many,TRBV29-1,TRBJ2-7,NA,TGCAGCGTCGGGACTGGCTACGAGCAGTACTTC,CSVGTGYEQYF
few,TRBV6-5,TRBJ2-7,NA,TGTGCCAGCAGAACCGATACAGGTTTCTCCTACGAGCAGTACTTC,CASRTDTGFSYEQYF
many,TRBV10-3,TRBJ1-2,NA,TGTGCCATCAGGGACAGTCGAGAGGGGGGCTACACCTTC,CAIRDSREGGYTF
once,TRBV2,TRBJ1-5,NA,TGTGCCAGCCATTTCACGGCGGCCCAGCATTTT,CASHFTAAQHF
NA,TRBV20-1,TRBJ2-7,NA,TGCAGTGCTAGAGATCTTGCGGGCCTAACCTACGAGCAGTACTTC,CSARDLAGLTYEQYF
NA,TRBV10-2,TRBJ1-2,NA,TGCGCCAGCAGTGAGCCGGACAGCCTTGATACAGGGTTCTATGGCTACACCTTC,CASSEPDSLDTGFYGYTF
many,TRBV9,TRBJ2-7,NA,TGTGCCAGCAGCGTAGGCCCCGGGGTCTCCTACGAGCAGTACTTC,CASSVGPGVSYEQYF
once,TRBV19,TRBJ1-3,NA,TGTGCCAGTAGCAGGGGCAGCAGCTCTGGAAACACCATATATTTT,CASSRGSSSGNTIYF
few,TRBV4-3,TRBJ1-1,NA,TGCGCCAGCAGCCAAGATTGGGTTAAGAGCACTGAAGCTTTCTTT,CASSQDWVKSTEAFF
NA,TRBV12-3/TRBV12-4,TRBJ2-5,NA,TGTGCCAGCAGCCCTCGGACCACGTTAGAGACCCAGTACTTC,CASSPRTTLETQYF
many,TRBV20-1,TRBJ2-5,TRBD1,TGCAGTGCTGACAGGGGAGAGACCCAGTACTTC,CSADRGETQYF
many,TRBV24-1,TRBJ2-7,NA,TGTGCCACCAGTGATCGTAGGGGACCTTCGCACGAGCAGTACTTC,CATSDRRGPSHEQYF